The present T cell receptor beta chain was sequenced within a study of PD-1 blockade in classical Hodgkin lymphoma. The overall study: Nivolumab 3 mg/kg was given intravenously every 2 weeks. General observations from the study: Newly diagnosed patients had diversity similar to the baseline diversity of complete responders. The drivers behind the repertoire differences, possibly disease activity or prior therapy, remain undefined.

Method: immunoSEQ multiplex PCR; TCRdb's copy keeps in-frame clones and lacks some. The table records approximately 22,000 clones, less than 75% of them present only once. This clone was seen a single time. Its target is not known. Described time point: cycle 4 day 1 (C4D1), after 5 to 7 weeks of nivolumab. No patient escaped relapse after autologous stem cell transplantation, and brentuximab vedotin exposure varied. Magnetic negative selection was used to purify CD4+ T cells from thawed PBMCs. With V trimmed by 0 bases and J by 5 bases, 6 bases remained unmatched. This CDR3 spans 16 amino acids. The germline V gene has CDR1 SGDLS and CDR2 YYNGEE.

Sequencing was performed on CD4+ T cells from blood, taken before the fourth cycle of nivolumab. The chain couples TRBV9 to TRBJ2-2, with 8 bases lining up with TRBD1. The receptor's source is a human donor with classical Hodgkin lymphoma. The CDR3 region is CASSVEAGGWTGELFF. In DNA form, the CDR3 reads TGTGCCAGCAGCGTAGAGGCAGGGGGCTGGACCGGGGAGCTGTTTTTT.